These 27 T cell receptor beta chains were all obtained from the same sample, sequenced in a study of cytomegalovirus exposure and HLA in healthy donors. 60 Vbeta and 13 Jbeta primers were used in PCR. Repertoires were generated with immunoSEQ multiplex PCR, while TCRdb's copy carries only in-frame clones and drops some. The data show 95,000 to 110,000 clones, less than 85% seen once. Input material: PBMCs. Every receptor here comes from a man between 18 and 29 years old in good health and CMV-seronegative.

This clone showed up many times. The rearrangement links TRBV7-2 to TRBJ1-3; D might be TRBD1 (5 bases). The CDR3 spans 15 residues. With 4 bases removed from V and 2 bases from J, the gap between germline ends came to 12 bases. Germline V gene lookup returns CDR1 SGHTA and CDR2 FQGNSA. CDR3 in amino acids: CASSYTTATGNTIYF. DNA of the CDR3: TGTGCCAGCAGCTATACGACAGCTACTGGAAACACCATATATTTT.

The chain uses TRBV18 and TRBJ2-5; 8 bases agree with TRBD1. The CDR3 sequence is 16 residues long. V shed 3 bases and J 2 bases; nucleotides not matched to a gene: 8. Germline CDR1 is KGHSH and CDR2 is LQKENI. CDR3 nucleotide sequence: TGTGCCAGCTCACCTTTTACAGGGGGGATTCAAGAGACCCAGTACTTC. Translation gives CASSPFTGGIQETQYF.

There are a few counts of this clone. The V call is TRBV6-1, the J call TRBJ1-1; TRBD1 is a possible D gene (5 bases). Germline V CDR1 and CDR2: MNHNS, SASEGT. Trimming cost V 0 bases and J 0 bases, with 11 bases left between them. The CDR3 has 16 residues. In DNA, the CDR3 is TGTGCCAGCAGTGAAGCGCTTCAGGGTTTGAACACTGAAGCTTTCTTT. This translates into CASSEALQGLNTEAFF.

The table lists this clone with a few counts. The rearrangement joins TRBV5-6 to TRBJ1-4; no definite D call. Trimming cost V 1 base and J 8 bases, with 6 bases left between them. This CDR3 is built from 12 residues. The germline gives CDR1 SGHDT, CDR2 YYEEEE. The CDR3 sequence: CASSLLGEKLFF. CDR3 in DNA: TGTGCCAGCAGCTTGCTTGGCGAAAAACTGTTTTTT.

This clone occurred once. The chain recombines TRBV5-5 with TRBJ2-5; 8 bases are a match to TRBD2. Germline V lookup: CDR1 SGHKS, CDR2 YYEKEE (reference sequence). V was pared by 4 bases and J by 4 bases, with 15 bases of the junction left unmatched. This CDR3 spans 17 amino acids. As DNA, the CDR3 is TGTGCCAGCAGCCGTTTACCAAGGAGGGCGGGGGGAGAGACCCAGTACTTC. This encodes CASSRLPRRAGGETQYF. The full variable domain, with the rest looked up from reference TRBV5-5 and TRBJ2-5, is DAGVTQSPTHLIKTRGQQVTLRCSPISGHKSVSWYQQVLGQGPQFIFQYYEKEERGRGNFPDRFSARQFPNYSSELNVNALLLGDSALYLCASSRLPRRAGGETQYFGPGTRLLVL.

The chain joins TRBV6-5 to TRBJ2-1, with D possibly being TRBD2 (5 bases). Germline CDR1 reads MNHEY; CDR2 reads SVGAGI. The CDR3 sequence is 15 residues long. Trimming pared 0 bases from V and 6 bases from J, leaving 12 bases between. In nucleotides, the CDR3 is TGTGCCAGCAGTTACTCAGGAGGCAGCAGCAATGAGCAGTTCTTC. Its protein product is CASSYSGGSSNEQFF.

The genes are TRBV28 and TRBJ2-3, with 9 positions matching TRBD1. The CDR3 has 16 amino acids. The V gene's germline CDR1 is MDHEN and CDR2 SYDVKM. V was clipped by 6 bases and J by 3 bases; unmatched bases: 10. As DNA, the CDR3 is TGTGCCAGCAGACCTACAGGGGGCGCAAGGACAGATACGCAGTATTTT. Translated: CASRPTGGARTDTQYF. The entire variable domain, with the rest obtained from reference TRBV28 and TRBJ2-3, is as follows: DVKVTQSSRYLVKRTGEKVFLECVQDMDHENMFWYRQDPGLGLRLIYFSYDVKMKEKGDIPEGYSVSREKKERFSLILESASTNQTSMYLCASRPTGGARTDTQYFGPGTRLTVL.

V is TRBV19 and J is TRBJ1-4; TRBD1 might be the D (6 bases). The germline V gene has CDR1 LNHDA and CDR2 SQIVND (reference sequence). The CDR3 consists of 14 residues. Trimming shortened V by 3 bases and J by 8 bases, and 13 bases separated the two germline ends. The CDR3 sequence is CASSISRGFEKLFF. CDR3 coding DNA: TGTGCCAGTAGTATCTCCAGGGGATTCGAAAAACTGTTTTTT.

The chain employs TRBV5-8 and TRBJ2-7; TRBD1 matches 7 bases. Germline CDR1 reads SGHTS; CDR2 reads YDEGEE. The CDR3 has 14 residues. V dropped 3 bases and J dropped 3; count of bases not matched to a gene: 6. CDR3 coding DNA: TGTGCCAGCAGCTCCGGGACAGCCTTCTACGAGCAGTACTTC. It encodes CASSSGTAFYEQYF.

The chain uses TRBV19 and TRBJ2-2, with 8 bases identical to TRBD1. There are 14 residues in the CDR3. J was trimmed by 7 bases and V by 6 bases; bases with no gene match: 7. CDR1 LNHDA and CDR2 SQIVND come from the germline V gene (reference sequence). CDR3 DNA sequence: TGTGCCAGTAGGGGGGCAGGGGGCGACGGGGAGCTGTTTTTT. Amino acid sequence: CASRGAGGDGELFF.

This clone has a single count. The chain combines TRBV9 with TRBJ1-4; perhaps TRBD1 as D (5 bases). Germline V CDR1 and CDR2: SGDLS, YYNGEE. Trimming pared 4 bases from V and 6 bases from J, leaving 16 bases between. There are 15 residues in the CDR3. The CDR3 protein is CASSSSGMIYEKLFF. The CDR3 DNA is TGTGCCAGCAGCTCTTCAGGGATGATTTATGAAAAACTGTTTTTT.

The CDR3 coding sequence is TGTGCCACTAAGGGGGGGAACAATCAGCCCCAGCATTTT. Residues: CATKGGNNQPQHF. The chain joins TRBV6-6 to TRBJ1-5; a possible D gene is TRBD1 (6 bases). Trimming shortened V by 10 bases and J by 3 bases, and 13 bases separated the two germline ends. CDR1 is MNHNY, CDR2 SVGAGI, per germline (reference sequence). The CDR3 covers 13 residues.

This clone was recorded a few times. This sequence joins TRBV5-1 and TRBJ2-5, with 7 bases that match TRBD2. V shed 0 bases, J shed 5 bases, and the junction held 4 bases outside the gene matches. This CDR3 spans 14 amino acids. Germline CDR1 SGHRS, CDR2 YFSETQ. CDR3 region: CASSLEDGGETQYF. The CDR3 coding sequence is TGCGCCAGCAGCTTGGAGGACGGGGGGGAGACCCAGTACTTC.

The gene calls are TRBV6-6 and TRBJ2-5, with 9 bases matching TRBD1. CDR1 and CDR2 (germline): MNHNY, SVGAGI (reference sequence). Trimming took 6 bases from V and 5 from J; bases not matched to a gene: 13. The CDR3 totals 16 residues. CDR3 sequence reads: CASSPPVDRGRETQYF. The CDR3 DNA reads TGTGCCAGCAGCCCCCCGGTTGACAGGGGGAGGGAGACCCAGTACTTC.

This clone was recorded a few times. The junction differs from germline at one of its ends, possibly a read error. The chain couples TRBV3-1 (or the pseudogene TRBV3-2) to TRBJ1-2; possibly TRBD1 for D (6 bases). Germline CDR1 LGHDT, CDR2 YNNKEL (reference sequence). The CDR3 contains 9 residues. This CDR3 reads CASSRDTSF. The CDR3 coding sequence is TGTGCCAGCAGCCGGGACACCTCATTC.

V and J are TRBV4-3 and TRBJ2-2; D is unresolved. Germline V gene data show CDR1 as LGHNA and CDR2 as YSLEER. The CDR3 has 14 amino acids. V was cut by 2 bases and J by 5 bases, with 9 bases left in between. CDR3 coding DNA: TGCGCCAGCAGCCAACCGACCGGGACCGGGGAGCTGTTTTTT. It specifies CASSQPTGTGELFF.

J is TRBJ2-7 and V is TRBV5-6; D is possibly TRBD2 (6 bases). Germline loops: CDR1 SGHDT, CDR2 YYEEEE. The CDR3 extends over 16 amino acids. The V and J ends lost 1 base and 4 bases respectively, with 18 bases between them. The CDR3 bases are TGTGCCAGCAGCTTGTCCTTTGGGGAGGTTAAGTACGAGCAGTACTTC. It yields the protein CASSLSFGEVKYEQYF.

Turning to this clone: At one end the junction does not follow the germline gene, possibly because of a read error. V is TRBV2 and J is TRBJ2-6; 7 bases match TRBD1. This CDR3 has 15 amino acids. Germline CDR1 is SNHLY and CDR2 is FYNNEI. The CDR3 sequence: CASTEGLGGRILPRF. CDR3 sequence (DNA): TGTGCCAGCACAGAAGGGTTAGGGGGCCGTATTCTACCGCGCTTT.

The rearrangement uses TRBV5-6 and TRBJ2-1, with a weak D call TRBD1 (5 bases). The germline gives CDR1 SGHDT, CDR2 YYEEEE. The CDR3 runs 13 residues. V gave up 0 bases and J gave up 7 bases, with 8 bases separating them. This CDR3 reads CASSLGPGNEQFF. The CDR3 DNA reads TGTGCCAGCAGCTTGGGGCCAGGGAATGAGCAGTTCTTC.

This clone was counted between two and nine times. The CDR3 nucleotides are TGCGCCAGCAGCCATCGAACGAGGGACAGGAACACCGGGGAGCTGTTTTTT. This sequence encodes CASSHRTRDRNTGELFF. J is TRBJ2-2 and V is TRBV5-1; 7 nucleotides agree with TRBD1. V lost 4 bases, J lost 1 base, and 10 bases stayed unmatched. The germline V gene has CDR1 SGHRS and CDR2 YFSETQ. This CDR3 region has 17 residues.

The rearrangement uses TRBV2 and TRBJ2-3; TRBD2 matches at 11 bases. Trimming took 4 bases from V and 6 from J; bases not matched to a gene: 9. Germline CDR1 SNHLY, CDR2 FYNNEI. The CDR3 covers 16 residues. The CDR3 nucleotides read TGTGCCAGCAGTGGAGATAGCGGGGGGGCCTCCGATACGCAGTATTTT. It codes for CASSGDSGGASDTQYF.

The V and J genes are TRBV27 and TRBJ2-1; 11 nucleotides align to TRBD2. Germline V gene lookup returns CDR1 MNHEY and CDR2 SMNVEV (reference sequence). Losses at the gene ends were 6 bases for V and 14 bases for J; bases not matched to a gene: 6. The CDR3 sequence is 12 residues long. The chain's CDR3 is CASSPAGLAEFF. The CDR3 DNA reads as TGTGCCAGCAGCCCTGCGGGACTAGCGGAGTTCTTC.

This chain uses TRBV6-1 with TRBJ1-1, with 10 bases lining up with TRBD1. Germline CDR1 is MNHNS and CDR2 is SASEGT. This CDR3 contains 14 residues. J was trimmed by 8 bases and V by 10 bases; bases with no gene match: 13. The CDR3 DNA follows: TGTGCCATAGCGTCCGGGACAGGGGTAACGGAAGCTTTCTTT. Protein sequence: CAIASGTGVTEAFF.

The chain uses TRBV21-1 and TRBJ2-2; the table gives TRBD1 as D, unverified against the DNA. TRBV21-1 is annotated as a pseudogene. This CDR3 spans 15 amino acids. This CDR3 is CASSKAPANTGELFF. The CDR3 DNA reads as TGTGCCAGCAGCAAAGCGCCAGCGAACACCGGGGAGCTGTTTTTT.

In this sample, this clone turned up once. The chain is built from TRBV19 and TRBJ2-7; D is unresolved. From germline, CDR1 is LNHDA and CDR2 SQIVND (reference sequence). The V gene lost 7 bases and the J gene lost 1 base, with 14 bases spanning the gap. The CDR3 covers 14 residues. The CDR3 DNA follows: TGTGCCAGTACCCCCTCCGGGTCATCCTACGAGCAGTACTTC. This gives the protein CASTPSGSSYEQYF.

V and J are TRBV19 and TRBJ2-1; 12 bases are shared with TRBD2. The CDR3 contains 14 residues. V shed 4 bases, J shed 5 bases, and the junction held 0 bases outside the gene matches. The germline V gene encodes CDR1 LNHDA and CDR2 SQIVND (reference sequence). The CDR3 reads CASSRTSGNNEQFF. CDR3 nucleotide sequence: TGTGCCAGTAGTAGGACTAGCGGGAACAATGAGCAGTTCTTC.

This clone was detected only once. This chain joins TRBV7-9 and TRBJ2-5; 9 nucleotides match TRBD2. The CDR3 sequence is 16 residues long. The junction had 12 bases not matched to a gene; V was cut back by 5 bases and J by 5 bases. Germline values: CDR1 SEHNR, CDR2 FQNEAQ (reference sequence). CDR3 nucleotide sequence: TGTGCCAGCAGCCCCCAGCGGGGGGACTACCGGGAGACCCAGTACTTC. Its protein product is CASSPQRGDYRETQYF.